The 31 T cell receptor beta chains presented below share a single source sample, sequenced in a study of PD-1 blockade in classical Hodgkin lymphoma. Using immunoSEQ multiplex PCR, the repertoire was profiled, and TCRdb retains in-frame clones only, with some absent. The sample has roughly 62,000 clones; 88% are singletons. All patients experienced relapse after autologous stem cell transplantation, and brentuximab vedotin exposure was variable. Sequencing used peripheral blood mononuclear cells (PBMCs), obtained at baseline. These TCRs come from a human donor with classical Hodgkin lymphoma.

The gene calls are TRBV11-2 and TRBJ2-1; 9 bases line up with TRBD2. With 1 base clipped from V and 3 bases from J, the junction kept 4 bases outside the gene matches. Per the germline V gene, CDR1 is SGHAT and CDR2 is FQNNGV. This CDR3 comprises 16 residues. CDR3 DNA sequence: TGTGCCAGCAGCTTAGTACGCGGGGGGGTCTACAATGAGCAGTTCTTC. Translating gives CASSLVRGGVYNEQFF.

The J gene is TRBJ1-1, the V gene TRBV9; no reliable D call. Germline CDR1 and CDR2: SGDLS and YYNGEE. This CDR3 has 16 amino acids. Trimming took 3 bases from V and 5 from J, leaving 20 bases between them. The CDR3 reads CASSDGRMPLGTEAFF. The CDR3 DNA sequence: TGTGCCAGCAGCGATGGGCGGATGCCTCTGGGGACTGAAGCTTTCTTT.

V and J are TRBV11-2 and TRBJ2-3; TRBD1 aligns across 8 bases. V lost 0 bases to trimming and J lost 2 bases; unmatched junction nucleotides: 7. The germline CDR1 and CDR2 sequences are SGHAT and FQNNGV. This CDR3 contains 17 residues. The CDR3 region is CASSLDVTGASTDTQYF. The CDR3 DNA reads TGTGCCAGCAGCTTAGATGTGACAGGGGCCTCCACAGATACGCAGTATTTT.

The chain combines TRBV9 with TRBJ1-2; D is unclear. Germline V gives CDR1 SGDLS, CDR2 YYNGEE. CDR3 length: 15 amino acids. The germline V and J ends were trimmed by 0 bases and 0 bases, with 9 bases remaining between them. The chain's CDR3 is CASSVDYAPNYGYTF. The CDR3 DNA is TGTGCCAGCAGCGTAGACTACGCCCCTAACTATGGCTACACCTTC.

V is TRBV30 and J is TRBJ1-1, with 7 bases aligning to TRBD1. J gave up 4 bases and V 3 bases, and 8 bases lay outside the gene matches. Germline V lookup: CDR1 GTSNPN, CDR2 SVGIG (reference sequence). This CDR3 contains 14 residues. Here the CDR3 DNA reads TGTGCCTGGAGCCCGGGACAGAAGGGCACTGAAGCTTTCTTT. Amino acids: CAWSPGQKGTEAFF.

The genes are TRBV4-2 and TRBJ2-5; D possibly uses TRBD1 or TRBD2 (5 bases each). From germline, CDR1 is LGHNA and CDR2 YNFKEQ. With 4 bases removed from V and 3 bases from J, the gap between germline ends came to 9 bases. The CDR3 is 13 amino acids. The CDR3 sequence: CASSPGTEETQYF. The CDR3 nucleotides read TGTGCCAGCAGCCCCGGGACGGAAGAGACCCAGTACTTC.

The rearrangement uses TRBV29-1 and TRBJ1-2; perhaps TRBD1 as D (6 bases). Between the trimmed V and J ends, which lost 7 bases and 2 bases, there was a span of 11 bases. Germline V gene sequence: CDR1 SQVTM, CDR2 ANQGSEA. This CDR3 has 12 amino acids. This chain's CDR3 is CSASGQNYGYTF. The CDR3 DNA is TGCAGCGCCAGTGGACAGAACTATGGCTACACCTTC.

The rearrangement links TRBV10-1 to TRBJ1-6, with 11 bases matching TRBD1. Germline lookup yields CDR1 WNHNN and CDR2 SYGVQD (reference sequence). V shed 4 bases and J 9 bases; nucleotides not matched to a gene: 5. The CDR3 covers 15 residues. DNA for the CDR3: TGCGCCAGCAGTGCCGCCGGGACAGGGGGTTCACCCCTCCACTTT. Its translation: CASSAAGTGGSPLHF.

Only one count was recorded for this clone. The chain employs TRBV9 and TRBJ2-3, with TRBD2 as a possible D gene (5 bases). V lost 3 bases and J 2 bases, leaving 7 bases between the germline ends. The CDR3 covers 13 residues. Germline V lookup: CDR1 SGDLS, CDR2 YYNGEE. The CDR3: CASSEDFTDTQYF. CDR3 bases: TGTGCCAGCAGCGAGGACTTCACAGATACGCAGTATTTT.

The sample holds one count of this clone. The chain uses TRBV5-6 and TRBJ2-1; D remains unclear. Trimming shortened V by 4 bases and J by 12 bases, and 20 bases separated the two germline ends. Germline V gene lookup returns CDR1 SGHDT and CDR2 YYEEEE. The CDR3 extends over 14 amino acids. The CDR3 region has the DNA TGTGCCAGCAGCCTCCCCGACCCATCAATGGGGCAGTTCTTC. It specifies CASSLPDPSMGQFF.

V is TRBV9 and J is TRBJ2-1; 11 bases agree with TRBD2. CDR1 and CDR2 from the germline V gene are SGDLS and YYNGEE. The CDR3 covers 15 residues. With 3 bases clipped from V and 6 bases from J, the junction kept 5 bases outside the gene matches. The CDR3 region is CASSGGLAASNEQFF. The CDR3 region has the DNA TGTGCCAGCAGCGGGGGACTAGCGGCCTCCAATGAGCAGTTCTTC.

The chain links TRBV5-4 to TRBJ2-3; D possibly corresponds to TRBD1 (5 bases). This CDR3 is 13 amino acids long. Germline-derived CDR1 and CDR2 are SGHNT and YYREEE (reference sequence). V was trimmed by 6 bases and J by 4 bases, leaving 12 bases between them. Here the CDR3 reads CASTFQGSDTQYF. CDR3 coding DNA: TGTGCCAGCACCTTTCAGGGTTCAGATACGCAGTATTTT.

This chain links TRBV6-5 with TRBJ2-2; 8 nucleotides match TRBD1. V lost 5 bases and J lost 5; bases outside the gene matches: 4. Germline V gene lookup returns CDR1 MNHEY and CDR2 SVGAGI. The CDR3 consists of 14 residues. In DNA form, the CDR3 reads TGTGCCAGCAGTCAGACAGGGGAGACCGGGGAGCTGTTTTTT. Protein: CASSQTGETGELFF.

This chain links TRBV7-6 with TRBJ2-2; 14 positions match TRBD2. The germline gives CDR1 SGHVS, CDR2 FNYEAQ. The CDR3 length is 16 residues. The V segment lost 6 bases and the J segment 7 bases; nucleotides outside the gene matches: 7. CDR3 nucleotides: TGTGCCAGCAGTCAAGGGACTAGCGGGGGCCACGGGGAGCTGTTTTTT. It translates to CASSQGTSGGHGELFF.

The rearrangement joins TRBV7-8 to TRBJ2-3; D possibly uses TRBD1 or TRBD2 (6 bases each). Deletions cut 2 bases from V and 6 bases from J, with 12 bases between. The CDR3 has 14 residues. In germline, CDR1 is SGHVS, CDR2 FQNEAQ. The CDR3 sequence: CASSLSGAQDTQYF. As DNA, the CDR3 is TGTGCCAGCAGCTTATCGGGGGCGCAGGATACGCAGTATTTT. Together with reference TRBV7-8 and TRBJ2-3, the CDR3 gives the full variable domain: GAGVSQSPRYKVAKRGQDVALRCDPISGHVSLFWYQQALGQGPEFLTYFQNEAQLDKSGLPSDRFFAERPEGSVSTLKIQRTQQEDSAVYLCASSLSGAQDTQYFGPGTRLTVL.

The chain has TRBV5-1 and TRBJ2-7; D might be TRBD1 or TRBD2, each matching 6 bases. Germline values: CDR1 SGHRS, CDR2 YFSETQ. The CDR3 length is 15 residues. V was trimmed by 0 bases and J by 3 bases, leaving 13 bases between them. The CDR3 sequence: CASSLDRGPFYEQYF. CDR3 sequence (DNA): TGCGCCAGCAGCTTGGATCGGGGGCCCTTCTACGAGCAGTACTTC.

The CDR3 sequence: CASSQEVNYGYTF. DNA of the CDR3: TGCGCCAGCAGCCAAGAGGTCAACTATGGCTACACCTTC. The chain uses TRBV4-3 and TRBJ1-2; D remains unclear. Germline CDR1 is LGHNA and CDR2 is YSLEER. The CDR3 consists of 13 residues. The V end lost 0 bases, the J end lost 2 bases, and 4 bases lay between the germline ends.

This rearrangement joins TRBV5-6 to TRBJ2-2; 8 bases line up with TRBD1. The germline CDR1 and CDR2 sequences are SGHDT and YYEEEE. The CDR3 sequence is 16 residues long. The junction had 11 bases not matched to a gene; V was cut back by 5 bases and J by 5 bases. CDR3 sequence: CASSMSGGASTGELFF. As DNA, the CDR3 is TGTGCCAGCAGTATGTCAGGGGGCGCGTCGACCGGGGAGCTGTTTTTT.

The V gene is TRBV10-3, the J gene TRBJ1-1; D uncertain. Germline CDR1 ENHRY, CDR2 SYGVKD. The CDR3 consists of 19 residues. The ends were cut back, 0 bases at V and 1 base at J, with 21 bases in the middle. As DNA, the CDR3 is TGTGCCATCAGTGAGTCTAAACTTAAAGACTTGGGATCGAACACTGAAGCTTTCTTT. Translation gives CAISESKLKDLGSNTEAFF.

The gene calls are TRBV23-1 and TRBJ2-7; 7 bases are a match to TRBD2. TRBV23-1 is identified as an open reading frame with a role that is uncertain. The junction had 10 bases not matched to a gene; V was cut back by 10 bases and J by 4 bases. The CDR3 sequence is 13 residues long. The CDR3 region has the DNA TGCGCCACCCCTCCGGGGGGTCGGTACGAGCAGTACTTC. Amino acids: CATPPGGRYEQYF.

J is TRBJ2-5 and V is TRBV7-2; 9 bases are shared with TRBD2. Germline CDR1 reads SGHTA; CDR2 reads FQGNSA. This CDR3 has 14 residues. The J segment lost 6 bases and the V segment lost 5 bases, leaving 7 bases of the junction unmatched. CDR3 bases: TGTGCCAGCAGCCCAGCGGGGGGCCGGAAGACCCAGTACTTC. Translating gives CASSPAGGRKTQYF.

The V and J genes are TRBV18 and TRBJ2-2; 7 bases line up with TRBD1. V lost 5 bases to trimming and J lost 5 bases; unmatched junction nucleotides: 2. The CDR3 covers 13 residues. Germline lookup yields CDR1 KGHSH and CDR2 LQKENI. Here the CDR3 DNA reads TGTGCCAGCTCAACGGACAGGACCGGGGAGCTGTTTTTT. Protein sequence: CASSTDRTGELFF.

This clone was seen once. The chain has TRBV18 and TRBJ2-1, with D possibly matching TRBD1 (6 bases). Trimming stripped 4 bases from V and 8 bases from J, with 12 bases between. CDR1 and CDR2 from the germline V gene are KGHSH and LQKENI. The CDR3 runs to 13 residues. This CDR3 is CASSQQGWDEQFF. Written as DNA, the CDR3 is TGTGCCAGCTCACAACAGGGTTGGGATGAGCAGTTCTTC.

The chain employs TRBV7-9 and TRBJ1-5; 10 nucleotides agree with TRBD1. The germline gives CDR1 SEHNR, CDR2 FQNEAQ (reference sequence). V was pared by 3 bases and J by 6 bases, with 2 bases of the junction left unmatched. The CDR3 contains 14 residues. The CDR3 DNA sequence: TGTGCCAGCAGCTTCGGGACAGGGGCTCAGCCCCAGCATTTT. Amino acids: CASSFGTGAQPQHF. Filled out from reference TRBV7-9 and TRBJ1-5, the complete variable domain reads DTGVSQNPRHKITKRGQNVTFRCDPISEHNRLYWYRQTLGQGPEFLTYFQNEAQLEKSRLLSDRFSAERPKGSFSTLEIQRTEQGDSAMYLCASSFGTGAQPQHFGDGTRLSIL.

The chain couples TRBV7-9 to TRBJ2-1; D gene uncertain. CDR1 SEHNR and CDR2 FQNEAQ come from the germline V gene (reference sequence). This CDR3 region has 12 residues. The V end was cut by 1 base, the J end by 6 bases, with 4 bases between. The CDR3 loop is CASSLVANEQFF. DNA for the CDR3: TGTGCCAGCAGCTTAGTTGCCAATGAGCAGTTCTTC.

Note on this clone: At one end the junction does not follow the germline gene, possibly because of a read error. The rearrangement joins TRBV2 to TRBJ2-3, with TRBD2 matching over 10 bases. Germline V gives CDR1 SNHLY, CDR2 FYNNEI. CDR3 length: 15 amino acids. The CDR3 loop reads CANSELAGEADTQYF. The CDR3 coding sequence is TGTGCCAACAGTGAGCTAGCGGGGGAGGCAGATACGCAGTATTTT. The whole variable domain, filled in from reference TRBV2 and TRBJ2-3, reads EPEVTQTPSHQVTQMGQEVILRCVPISNHLYFYWYRQILGQKVEFLVSFYNNEISEKSEIFDDQFSVERPDGSNFTLKIRSTKLEDSAMYFCANSELAGEADTQYFGPGTRLTVL.

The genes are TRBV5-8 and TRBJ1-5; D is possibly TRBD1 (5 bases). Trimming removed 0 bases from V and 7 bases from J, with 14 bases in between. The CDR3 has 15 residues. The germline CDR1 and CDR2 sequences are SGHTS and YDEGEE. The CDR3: CASSLAGTGGQPQHF. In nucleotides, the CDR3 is TGTGCCAGCAGCTTGGCCGGCACAGGCGGGCAGCCCCAGCATTTT.

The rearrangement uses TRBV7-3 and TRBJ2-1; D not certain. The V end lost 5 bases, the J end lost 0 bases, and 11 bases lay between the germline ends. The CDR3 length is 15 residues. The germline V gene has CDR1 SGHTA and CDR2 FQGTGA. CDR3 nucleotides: TGTGCCAGCAGCCCCGGACCAAGCTCCTACAATGAGCAGTTCTTC. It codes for CASSPGPSSYNEQFF.

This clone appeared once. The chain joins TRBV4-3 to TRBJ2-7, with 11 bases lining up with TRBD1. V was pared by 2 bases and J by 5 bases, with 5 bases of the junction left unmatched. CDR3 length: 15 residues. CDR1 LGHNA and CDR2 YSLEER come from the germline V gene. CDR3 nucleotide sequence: TGCGCCAGCAGCCAAAGGACAGGGGGCTTTGACGAGCAGTACTTC. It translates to CASSQRTGGFDEQYF.

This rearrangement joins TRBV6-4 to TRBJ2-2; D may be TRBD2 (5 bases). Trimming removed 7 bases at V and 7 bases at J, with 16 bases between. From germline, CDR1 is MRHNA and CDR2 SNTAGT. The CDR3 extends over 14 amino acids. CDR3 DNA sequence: TGTGCCAGCACCCCCAGTAGCGAGCTCGGGGAGCTGTTTTTT. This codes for CASTPSSELGELFF.

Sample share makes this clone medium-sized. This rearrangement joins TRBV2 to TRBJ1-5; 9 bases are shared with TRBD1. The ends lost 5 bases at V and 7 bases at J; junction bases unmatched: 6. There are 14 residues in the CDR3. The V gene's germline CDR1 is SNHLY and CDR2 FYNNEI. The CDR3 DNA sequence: TGTGCCAGCAGTTACAGGGGGCTGGCGCAGCCCCAGCATTTT. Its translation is CASSYRGLAQPQHF.